This paragraph reports one TCR beta chain. Original methodology: Quantification of nucleated cells was approximated via reference gene primer amplification. Assay used: immunoSEQ multiplex PCR; TCRdb lists only in-frame clones, some missing. V, J and clone size are those of that table, while D and trimming were read from the DNA. The table records around 72,000 clones, over 65% of them present only once. The data belong to a study of blood T cell repertoires in COVID-19. Study-wide background: Samples came from the United States, Italy and Spain, spanning acute and convalescent COVID-19. Sources were T cells, B-cell-depleted T cells, or PBMCs; the material itself was cDNA or gDNA.

The V segment lost 3 bases and the J segment 8 bases; nucleotides outside the gene matches: 5. The CDR3 covers 14 residues. Germline CDR1 and CDR2: LGHDT and YNNKEL (reference sequence). V and J are TRBV3-1 (or the pseudogene TRBV3-2) and TRBJ1-2; TRBD1 agrees at 11 bases. Specimen: peripheral blood. The sequence derives from a woman aged 80 or older with acute or convalescent COVID-19. CDR3 residues: CASSHRDRGGGYTF. CDR3 nucleotide sequence: TGTGCCAGCAGCCACCGGGACAGGGGGGGAGGCTACACCTTC.